Listed below are T cell receptor beta chains from one sample, sequenced in a study of PD-1 blockade in classical Hodgkin lymphoma. Sequencing was performed with immunoSEQ multiplex PCR; in TCRdb, only in-frame clones are kept and a portion is missing. In the table there are under 45,000 clones, about 70% of which are singletons. Source: peripheral blood mononuclear cells (PBMCs), taken before the fourth cycle of nivolumab. The receptors originated from a human donor with classical Hodgkin lymphoma. The CDR3 runs from the conserved cysteine through the conserved F or W. D genes are given only for firm matches. Part of the rows lack a size; the others show once, few, many or a class for expanded clones.

d_gene	v_gene	abundance	j_gene	CDR3aa	CDR3nt
TRBD2	TRBV7-2	.	TRBJ2-7	CASSNRLAGGPREQYF	TGTGCCAGCAGCAACCGACTAGCGGGAGGTCCGCGCGAGCAGTACTTC
.	TRBV6-5	.	TRBJ1-1	CASSYGGVQNTEAFF	TGTGCCAGCAGTTACGGAGGGGTACAGAACACTGAAGCTTTCTTT
TRBD1	TRBV7-2	.	TRBJ2-7	CASSPGTGAYEQYF	TGTGCCAGCAGCCCCGGGACAGGGGCCTACGAGCAGTACTTC
.	TRBV30	few	TRBJ1-1	CAWNVNKDTEAFF	TGTGCCTGGAACGTCAACAAGGACACTGAAGCTTTCTTT
TRBD2	TRBV6-5	.	TRBJ2-1	CASRYSGGTSNEQFF	TGTGCCAGCCGATATAGCGGGGGAACATCCAATGAGCAGTTCTTC
TRBD1	TRBV19	.	TRBJ1-5	CASSPRTGGLFQPQHF	TGTGCCAGTAGTCCCCGGACAGGGGGCCTCTTTCAGCCCCAGCATTTT
TRBD1	TRBV7-2	.	TRBJ2-7	CASSLRTGPYEQYF	TGTGCCAGCAGCCTTCGGACAGGACCCTACGAGCAGTACTTC
TRBD2	TRBV2	many	TRBJ2-7	CASSPKGTSGRREQYF	TGTGCCAGCAGCCCGAAAGGGACTAGCGGGAGGCGAGAGCAGTACTTC
.	TRBV6-5	.	TRBJ2-5	CASSRDGGWGTQYF	TGTGCCAGCAGTCGGGACGGCGGCTGGGGGACCCAGTACTTC
.	TRBV7-2	few	TRBJ1-2	CASSRDGYGYTF	TGTGCCAGCAGCCGAGACGGCTATGGCTACACCTTC
TRBD1	TRBV6-5	few	TRBJ1-2	CASSAGTGGVYGYTF	TGTGCCAGCAGTGCCGGGACAGGGGGCGTCTATGGCTACACCTTC
.	TRBV5-1	.	TRBJ2-6	CASSSQGDGANVLTF	TGCGCCAGCAGCTCGCAGGGAGATGGGGCCAACGTCCTGACTTTC
TRBD2	TRBV7-2	.	TRBJ2-5	CASSPSGNRETQYF	TGTGCCAGCAGCCCAAGCGGGAATCGAGAGACCCAGTACTTC